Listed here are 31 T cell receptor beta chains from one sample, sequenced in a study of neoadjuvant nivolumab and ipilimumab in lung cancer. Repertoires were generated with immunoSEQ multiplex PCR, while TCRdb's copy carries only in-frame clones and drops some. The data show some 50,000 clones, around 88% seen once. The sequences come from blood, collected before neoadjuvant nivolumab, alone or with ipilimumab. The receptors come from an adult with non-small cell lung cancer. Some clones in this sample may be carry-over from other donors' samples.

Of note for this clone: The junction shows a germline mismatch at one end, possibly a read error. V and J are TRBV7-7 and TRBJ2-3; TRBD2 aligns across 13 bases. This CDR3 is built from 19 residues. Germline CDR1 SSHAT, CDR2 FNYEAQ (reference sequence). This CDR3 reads CASSLRTPGLAGTTDTQYF. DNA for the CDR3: TGTGCTAGCAGCCTACGAACGCCGGGACTAGCGGGAACAACAGATACGCAGTATTTT.

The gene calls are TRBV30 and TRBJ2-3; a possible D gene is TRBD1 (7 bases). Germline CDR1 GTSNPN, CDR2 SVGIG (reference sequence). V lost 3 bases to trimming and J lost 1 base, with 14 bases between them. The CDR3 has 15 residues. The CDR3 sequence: CAWRIGGGGTDTQYF. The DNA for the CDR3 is TGTGCCTGGAGGATAGGGGGCGGGGGCACAGATACGCAGTATTTT.

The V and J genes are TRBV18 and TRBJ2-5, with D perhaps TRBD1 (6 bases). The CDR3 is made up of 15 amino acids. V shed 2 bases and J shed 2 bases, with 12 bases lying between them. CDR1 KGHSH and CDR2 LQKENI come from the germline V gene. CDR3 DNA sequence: TGTGCCAGCTCACCAAGGACAGCTAGTCAAGAGACCCAGTACTTC. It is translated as CASSPRTASQETQYF.

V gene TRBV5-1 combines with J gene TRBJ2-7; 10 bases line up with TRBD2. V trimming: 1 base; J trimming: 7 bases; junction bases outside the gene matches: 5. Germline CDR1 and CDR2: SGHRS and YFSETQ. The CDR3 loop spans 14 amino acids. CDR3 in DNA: TGCGCCAGCAGCTTGAAGCGGGAGGGAGCTGAGCAGTACTTC. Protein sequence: CASSLKREGAEQYF.

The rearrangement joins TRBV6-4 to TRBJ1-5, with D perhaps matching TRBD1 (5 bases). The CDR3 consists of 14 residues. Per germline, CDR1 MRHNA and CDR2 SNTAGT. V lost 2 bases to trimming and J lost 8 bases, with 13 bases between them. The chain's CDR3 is CASSDEVGGEPQHF. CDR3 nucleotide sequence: TGTGCCAGCAGTGACGAGGTAGGAGGGGAGCCCCAGCATTTT.

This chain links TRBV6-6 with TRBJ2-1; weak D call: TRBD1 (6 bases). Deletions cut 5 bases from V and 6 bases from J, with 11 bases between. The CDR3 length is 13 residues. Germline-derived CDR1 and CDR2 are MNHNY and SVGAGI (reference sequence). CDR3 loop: CASSHTGFNEQFF. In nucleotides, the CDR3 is TGTGCCAGCAGTCACACAGGGTTCAATGAGCAGTTCTTC.

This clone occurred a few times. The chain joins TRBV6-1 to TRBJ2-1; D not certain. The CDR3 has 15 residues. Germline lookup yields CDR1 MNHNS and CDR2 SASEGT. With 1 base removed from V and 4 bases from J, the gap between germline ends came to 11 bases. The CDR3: CASSEVAALYNEQFF. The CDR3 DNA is TGTGCCAGCAGTGAAGTTGCGGCCCTGTACAATGAGCAGTTCTTC.

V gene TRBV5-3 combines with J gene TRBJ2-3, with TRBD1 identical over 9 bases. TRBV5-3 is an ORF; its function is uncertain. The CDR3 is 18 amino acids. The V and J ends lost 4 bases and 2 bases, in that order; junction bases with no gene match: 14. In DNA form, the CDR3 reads TGTGCCAGAAGCCAGAGACACTGGGGGGACAGGGACACAGATACGCAGTATTTT. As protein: CARSQRHWGDRDTDTQYF.

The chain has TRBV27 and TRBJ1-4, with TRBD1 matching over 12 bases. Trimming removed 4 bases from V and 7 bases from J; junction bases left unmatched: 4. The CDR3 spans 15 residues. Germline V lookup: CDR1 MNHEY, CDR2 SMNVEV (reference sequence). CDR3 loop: CASSSGQGASEKLFF. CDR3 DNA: TGTGCCAGCAGTTCGGGACAGGGGGCGTCTGAAAAACTGTTTTTT.

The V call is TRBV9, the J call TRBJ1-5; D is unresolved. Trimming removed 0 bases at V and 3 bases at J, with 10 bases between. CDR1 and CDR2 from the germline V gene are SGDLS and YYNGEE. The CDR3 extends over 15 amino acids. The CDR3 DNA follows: TGTGCCAGCAGCGTAGGAGGGAATCCCAATCAGCCCCAGCATTTT. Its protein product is CASSVGGNPNQPQHF.

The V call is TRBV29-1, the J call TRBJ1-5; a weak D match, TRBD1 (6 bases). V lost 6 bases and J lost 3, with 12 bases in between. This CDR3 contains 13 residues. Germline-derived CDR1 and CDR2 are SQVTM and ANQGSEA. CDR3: CSVETGINQPQHF. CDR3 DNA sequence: TGCAGCGTAGAAACAGGGATCAATCAGCCCCAGCATTTT.

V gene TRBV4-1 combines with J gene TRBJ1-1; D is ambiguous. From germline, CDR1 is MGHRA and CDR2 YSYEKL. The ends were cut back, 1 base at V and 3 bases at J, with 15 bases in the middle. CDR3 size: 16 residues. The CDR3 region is CASSQVLHLRDTEAFF. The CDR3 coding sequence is TGCGCCAGCAGCCAAGTACTACACCTAAGGGACACTGAAGCTTTCTTT.

CDR3 nucleotide sequence: TGTGCCAGCAGCGTACAGGAGTATAGCAATCAGCCCCAGCATTTT. It codes for CASSVQEYSNQPQHF. V is TRBV7-8 and J is TRBJ1-5; D perhaps matches TRBD1 (5 bases). This CDR3 contains 15 residues. From germline, CDR1 is SGHVS and CDR2 FQNEAQ. V dropped 5 bases and J dropped 0 bases, with 11 bases sitting between them.

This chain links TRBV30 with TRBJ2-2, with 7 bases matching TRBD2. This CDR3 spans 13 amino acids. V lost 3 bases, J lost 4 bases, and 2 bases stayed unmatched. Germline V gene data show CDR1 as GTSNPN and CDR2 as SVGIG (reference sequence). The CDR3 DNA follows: TGTGCCTGGAGGCCGGGAGGCACCGGGGAGCTGTTTTTT. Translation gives CAWRPGGTGELFF.

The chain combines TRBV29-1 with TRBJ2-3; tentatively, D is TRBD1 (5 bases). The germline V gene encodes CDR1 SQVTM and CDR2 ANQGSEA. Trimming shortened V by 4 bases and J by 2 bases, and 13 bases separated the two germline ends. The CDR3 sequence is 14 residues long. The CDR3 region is CSVVHQGHTDTQYF. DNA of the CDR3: TGCAGCGTTGTGCACCAGGGCCACACAGATACGCAGTATTTT.

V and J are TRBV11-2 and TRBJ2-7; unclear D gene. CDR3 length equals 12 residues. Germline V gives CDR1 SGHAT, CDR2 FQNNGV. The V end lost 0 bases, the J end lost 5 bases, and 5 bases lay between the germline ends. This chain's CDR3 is CASSLDYNEQYF. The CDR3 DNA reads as TGTGCCAGCAGCTTAGATTATAACGAGCAGTACTTC.

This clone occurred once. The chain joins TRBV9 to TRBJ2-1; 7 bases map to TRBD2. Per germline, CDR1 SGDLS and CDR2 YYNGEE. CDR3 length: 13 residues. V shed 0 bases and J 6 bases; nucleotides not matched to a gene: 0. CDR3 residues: CASSVGGSNEQFF. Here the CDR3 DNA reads TGTGCCAGCAGCGTAGGCGGGAGCAATGAGCAGTTCTTC.

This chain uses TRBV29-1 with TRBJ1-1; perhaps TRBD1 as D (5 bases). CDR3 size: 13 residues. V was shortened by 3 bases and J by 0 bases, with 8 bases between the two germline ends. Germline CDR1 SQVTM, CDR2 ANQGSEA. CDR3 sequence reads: CSVDRGVNTEAFF. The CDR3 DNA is TGCAGCGTTGACCGGGGGGTGAACACTGAAGCTTTCTTT.

The CDR3 bases are TGTGCCAGCAGTTCGGGACAGGGACCCAACGAGCAGTACTTC. This sequence encodes CASSSGQGPNEQYF. The J gene is TRBJ2-7, the V gene TRBV6-1, with 9 bases fitting TRBD1. V shed 5 bases and J 5 bases; nucleotides not matched to a gene: 7. Germline V gene sequence: CDR1 MNHNS, CDR2 SASEGT. The CDR3 has 14 residues.

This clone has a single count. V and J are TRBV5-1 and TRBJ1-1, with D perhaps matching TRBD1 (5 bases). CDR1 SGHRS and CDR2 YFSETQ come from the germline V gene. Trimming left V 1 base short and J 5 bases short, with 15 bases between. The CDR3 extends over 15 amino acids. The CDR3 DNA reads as TGCGCCAGCAGCTTGTCAGGGCAGAGAGAAACTGAAGCTTTCTTT. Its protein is CASSLSGQRETEAFF.

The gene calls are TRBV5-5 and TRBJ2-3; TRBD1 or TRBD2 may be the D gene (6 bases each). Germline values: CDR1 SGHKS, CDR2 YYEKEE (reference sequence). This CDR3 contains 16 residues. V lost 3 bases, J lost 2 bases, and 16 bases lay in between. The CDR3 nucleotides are TGTGCCAGCAGCTGGACGAATACGGGGGCCACAGATACGCAGTATTTT. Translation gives CASSWTNTGATDTQYF.

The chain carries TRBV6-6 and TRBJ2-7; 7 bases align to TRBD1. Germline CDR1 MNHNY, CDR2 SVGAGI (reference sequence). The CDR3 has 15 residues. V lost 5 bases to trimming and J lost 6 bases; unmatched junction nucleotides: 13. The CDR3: CASSNPGQRPFEQYF. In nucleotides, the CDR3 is TGTGCCAGCAGTAATCCGGGACAGCGTCCTTTCGAGCAGTACTTC.

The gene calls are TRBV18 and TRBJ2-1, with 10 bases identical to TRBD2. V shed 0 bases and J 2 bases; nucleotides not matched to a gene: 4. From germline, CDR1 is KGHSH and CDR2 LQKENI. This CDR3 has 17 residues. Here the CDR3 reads CASSPPLSGRAYNEQFF. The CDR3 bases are TGTGCCAGCTCACCACCCCTAAGCGGGAGGGCCTACAATGAGCAGTTCTTC. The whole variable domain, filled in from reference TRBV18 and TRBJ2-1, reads NAGVMQNPRHLVRRRGQEARLRCSPMKGHSHVYWYRQLPEEGLKFMVYLQKENIIDESGMPKERFSAEFPKEGPSILRIQQVVRGDSAAYFCASSPPLSGRAYNEQFFGPGTRLTVL.

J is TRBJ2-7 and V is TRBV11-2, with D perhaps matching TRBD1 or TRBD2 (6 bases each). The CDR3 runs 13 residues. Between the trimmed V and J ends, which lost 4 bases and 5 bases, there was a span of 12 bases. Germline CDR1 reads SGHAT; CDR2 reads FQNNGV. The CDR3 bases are TGTGCCAGCAGCTCTAGGGGGGTTGACGAGCAGTACTTC. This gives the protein CASSSRGVDEQYF.

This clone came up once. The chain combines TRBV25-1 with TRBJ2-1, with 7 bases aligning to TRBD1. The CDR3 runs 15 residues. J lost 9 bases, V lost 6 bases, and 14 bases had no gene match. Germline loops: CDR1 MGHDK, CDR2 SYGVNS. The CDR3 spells CASSEDRSPQFEQFF. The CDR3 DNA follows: TGTGCCAGCAGCGAGGACAGGAGTCCTCAATTTGAGCAGTTCTTC.

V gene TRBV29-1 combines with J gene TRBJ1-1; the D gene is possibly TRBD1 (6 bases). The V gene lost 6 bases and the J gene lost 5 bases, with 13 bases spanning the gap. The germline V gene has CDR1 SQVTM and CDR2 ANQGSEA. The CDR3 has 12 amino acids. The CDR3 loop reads CSVSRGTTEAFF. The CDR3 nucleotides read TGCAGCGTCTCCAGGGGAACTACTGAAGCTTTCTTT.

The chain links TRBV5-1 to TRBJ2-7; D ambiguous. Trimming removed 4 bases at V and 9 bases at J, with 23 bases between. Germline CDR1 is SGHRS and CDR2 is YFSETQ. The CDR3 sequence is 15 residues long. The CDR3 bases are TGCGCCAGCAGCCTCTCAGGTGGCCTTAGTTTTTTGCAGTACTTC. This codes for CASSLSGGLSFLQYF.

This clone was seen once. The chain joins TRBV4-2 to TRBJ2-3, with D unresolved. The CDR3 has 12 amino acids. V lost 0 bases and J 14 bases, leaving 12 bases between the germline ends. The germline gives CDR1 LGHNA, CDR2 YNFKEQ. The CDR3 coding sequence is TGTGCCAGCAGCCAAGATCGGGCTATGCGGTATTTT. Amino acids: CASSQDRAMRYF.

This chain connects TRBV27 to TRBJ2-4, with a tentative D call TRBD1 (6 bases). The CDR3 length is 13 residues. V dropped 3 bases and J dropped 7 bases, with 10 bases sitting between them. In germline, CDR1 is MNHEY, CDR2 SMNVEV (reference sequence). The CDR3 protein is CASSFAGVNIQYF. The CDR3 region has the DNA TGTGCCAGCAGTTTTGCAGGGGTGAACATTCAGTACTTC.

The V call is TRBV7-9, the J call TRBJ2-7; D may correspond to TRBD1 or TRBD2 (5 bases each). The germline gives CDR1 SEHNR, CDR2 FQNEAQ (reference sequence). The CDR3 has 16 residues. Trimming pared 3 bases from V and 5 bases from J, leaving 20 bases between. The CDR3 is CASSFALLDRGDEQYF. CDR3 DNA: TGTGCCAGCAGCTTTGCATTATTAGATAGGGGAGACGAGCAGTACTTC.

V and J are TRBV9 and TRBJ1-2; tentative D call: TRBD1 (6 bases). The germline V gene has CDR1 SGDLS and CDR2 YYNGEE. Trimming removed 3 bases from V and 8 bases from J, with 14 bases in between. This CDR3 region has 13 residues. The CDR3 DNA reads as TGTGCCAGCAGCGATACCAACAGGGACGGCTACACCTTC. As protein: CASSDTNRDGYTF.